The present T cell receptor (beta chain) was sequenced within a study of vaccination and CD4 T cells after COVID-19. Study-wide background: Median time from COVID diagnosis to post-COVID sampling was over 95 days (35 to 161).

The treatment here: 10-day PBMC culture with coronavirus spike peptide pools or control peptides (ViraFEST assay). The ends lost 3 bases at V and 5 bases at J; junction bases unmatched: 8. Per the germline V gene, CDR1 is ENHRY and CDR2 is SYGVKD. This CDR3 contains 16 residues. An Oncomine TCR Beta short-read assay was used to sequence the DNA from cultured CD4+ T cells. TCRdb passed the PCR reads through MiXCR, listing each CDR3 protein once. In the table there are over 10,000 distinct CDR3 sequences, just under 35% of which are singletons. As for this clonotype: Its antigen remains unidentified.

The sample comprised CD4+ T cells from blood, cultured in vitro. The TCR comes from a human donor who had recovered from COVID-19. This chain connects TRBV10-3 to TRBJ2-2; 8 nucleotides line up with TRBD1. The CDR3: CAISDDVRTGTGELFF. For the CDR3, the DNA is TGTGCCATCAGTGATGATGTTCGGACAGGGACCGGGGAGCTGTTTTTT.